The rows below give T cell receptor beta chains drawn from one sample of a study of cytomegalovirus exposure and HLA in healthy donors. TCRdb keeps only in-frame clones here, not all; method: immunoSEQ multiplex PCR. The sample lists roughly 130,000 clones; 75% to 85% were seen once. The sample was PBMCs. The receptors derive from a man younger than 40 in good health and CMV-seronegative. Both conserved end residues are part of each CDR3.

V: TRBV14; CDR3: CASSPGTGGVANYGYTF
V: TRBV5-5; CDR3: CASSGRDRGTSGVQETQYF
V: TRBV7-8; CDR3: CASSLVGQGDYGYTF
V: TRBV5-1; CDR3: CASSGSGGYVEQYF
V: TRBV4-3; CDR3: CASSQDLPSGSREQYF
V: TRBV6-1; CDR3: CASGQASWEQFF
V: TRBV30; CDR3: CAWSGTYFGYTF
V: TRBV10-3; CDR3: CAISSDTAVWNTEAFF
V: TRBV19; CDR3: CASKASASGAMLQFF
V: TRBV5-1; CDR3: CASSFGQGYADTQYF
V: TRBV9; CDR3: CASSVGLGHETQYF
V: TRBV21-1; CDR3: CASSPRGTSGSSPSYEQYF
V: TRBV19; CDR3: CASSTGTGGFYEQYF
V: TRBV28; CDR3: CASSLVERVRYNEQFF
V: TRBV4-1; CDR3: CASSQALERAGNTIYF
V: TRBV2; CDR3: CASRDRSAGELFF
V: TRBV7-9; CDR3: CASSLALRGNEQFF
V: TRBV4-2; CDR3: CASSQDSPDSLMFGQFF
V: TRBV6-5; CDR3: CASSYQPGQGVEQYF
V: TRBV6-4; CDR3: CASRGQGQSYNEQFF
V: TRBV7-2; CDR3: CASSKDAGTAYEQYF
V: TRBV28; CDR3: CASSLLNYGYTF
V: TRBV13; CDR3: CASSTPQVSGSYEQYF
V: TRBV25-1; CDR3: CASSERGHITSYNEQFF
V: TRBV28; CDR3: CTSTQMLGTGNTEAFF
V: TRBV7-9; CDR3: CASSFNWSTYEQYF
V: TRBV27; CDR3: CASSLTPSGYEQYF
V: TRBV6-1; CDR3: CASSEDLAGVTDTQYF
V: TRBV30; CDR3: CAWSFQGCEKLFF
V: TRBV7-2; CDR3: CASSLWQGAWQPQHF
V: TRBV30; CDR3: CAWSGSNYGYPF
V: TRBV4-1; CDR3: CASSLRDSGGETQYF
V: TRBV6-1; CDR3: CASRPPSGNEQFF
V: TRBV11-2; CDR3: CASSLKFGTVNTEAFF
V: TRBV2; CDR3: CASIEQINEKLFF
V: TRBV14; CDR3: CASSQEWGLGGPRAQYF
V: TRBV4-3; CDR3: CASSPLTGDEQYF
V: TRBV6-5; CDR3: CANSDRLNTEAFF
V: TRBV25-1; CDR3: CASSEDRGRGSYGYTF
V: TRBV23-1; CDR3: CASSQSIADRDMETQYF
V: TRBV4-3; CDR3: CASSQEFAGGPDNEQFF
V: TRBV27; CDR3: CASSSPGLAGANEQYF
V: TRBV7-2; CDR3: CASSSNGLAEETQYF
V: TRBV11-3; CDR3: CASSSRSAKNIQYF
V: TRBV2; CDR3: CASKGRFFPDTQYF
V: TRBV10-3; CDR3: CAIKGGQGGEAFF
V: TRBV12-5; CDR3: CASGPTLGTGSEGIQYF
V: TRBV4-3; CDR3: CASSQEWTGGYEQYF
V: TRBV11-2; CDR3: CASSLDLVRTYEQYF